Following are 30 T cell receptor beta chains from one sample sequenced in a study of cytomegalovirus exposure and HLA in healthy donors. PCR used 60 Vbeta primers and 13 Jbeta primers. Assay used: immunoSEQ multiplex PCR; TCRdb lists only in-frame clones, some missing. The ten top clones account for roughly 2%, within a sample of about 150,000 clones. Sequencing was done on a sample of PBMCs. The receptor source for this set is a young man in good health and CMV-seronegative.

The CDR3 nucleotides read TGTGCCATCAGGGGACCCGGGACTAGCACGTACGAGCAGTACTTC. It codes for CAIRGPGTSTYEQYF. This rearrangement joins TRBV10-3 to TRBJ2-5; TRBD2 aligns across 9 bases. The tail of the sequence fits TRBJ2-7 better, so the J call may be wrong. Germline values: CDR1 ENHRY, CDR2 SYGVKD. The CDR3 is 15 residues long.

The chain joins TRBV29-1 to TRBJ1-5; perhaps TRBD1 as D (5 bases). The CDR3 is made up of 14 amino acids. Germline V gives CDR1 SQVTM, CDR2 ANQGSEA. The V end was cut by 4 bases, the J end by 2 bases, with 12 bases between. CDR3 nucleotide sequence: TGCAGCGTTGGCGGGGGGAGAGGCAATCAGCCCCAGCATTTT. Its translation: CSVGGGRGNQPQHF.

The chain combines TRBV7-2 with TRBJ2-7; maybe TRBD2 (7 bases). The germline V and J ends were trimmed by 0 bases and 4 bases, with 16 bases remaining between them. This CDR3 comprises 16 residues. Germline V gene sequence: CDR1 SGHTA, CDR2 FQGNSA. CDR3 sequence: CASSLAGGASIYEQYF. The CDR3 DNA follows: TGTGCCAGCAGCTTAGCGGGGGGGGCTAGTATATACGAGCAGTACTTC.

The rearrangement joins TRBV29-1 to TRBJ2-6, with D unresolved. CDR1 is SQVTM and CDR2 is ANQGSEA in the germline V gene. CDR3 size: 12 residues. V gave up 4 bases and J gave up 7 bases, with 8 bases separating them. CDR3 region: CSVALGANVLTF. The CDR3 DNA reads as TGCAGCGTTGCCCTAGGAGCCAACGTCCTGACTTTC.

The chain employs TRBV5-1 and TRBJ2-2; D unclear. V gave up 5 bases and J gave up 1 base, with 15 bases separating them. The germline CDR1 and CDR2 sequences are SGHRS and YFSETQ. This CDR3 spans 16 amino acids. The DNA of the CDR3 is TGCGCCAGCAGGCTTGAGGCCGTACTGAACACCGGGGAGCTGTTTTTT. Protein: CASRLEAVLNTGELFF. The variable domain in full, with the rest retrieved from reference TRBV5-1 and TRBJ2-2, is KAGVTQTPRYLIKTRGQQVTLSCSPISGHRSVSWYQQTPGQGLQFLFEYFSETQRNKGNFPGRFSGRQFSNSRSEMNVSTLELGDSALYLCASRLEAVLNTGELFFGEGSRLTVL.

The chain uses TRBV6-5 and TRBJ1-2, with D hard to call. Germline V gene sequence: CDR1 MNHEY, CDR2 SVGAGI. Trimming shortened V by 2 bases and J by 2 bases, and 9 bases separated the two germline ends. The CDR3 runs 14 residues. The CDR3 bases are TGTGCCAGCAGTTACGCCCGGGAGAACTATGGCTACACCTTC. This translates into CASSYARENYGYTF.

Remarks on this clone: One end of the junction fails to match germline, which may point to a read error. The chain recombines TRBV5-4 with TRBJ2-1; 12 bases line up with TRBD2. Germline CDR1 and CDR2: SGHNT and YYREEE (reference sequence). The CDR3 runs 17 residues. The CDR3 loop reads CASRILAGGQFYSEQFF. DNA for the CDR3: TGTGCCAGCAGGATACTAGCGGGAGGTCAGTTCTACAGTGAGCAGTTCTTC.

The chain carries TRBV5-1 and TRBJ2-5, with D perhaps TRBD1 (8 bases). The germline V and J ends were trimmed by 3 bases and 2 bases, with 20 bases remaining between them. Germline V gives CDR1 SGHRS, CDR2 YFSETQ. CDR3 length: 17 amino acids. The CDR3 here is CASSWGGRQGNQETQYF. The CDR3 DNA is TGCGCCAGCAGCTGGGGGGGCCGACAGGGGAATCAAGAGACCCAGTACTTC.

The chain uses TRBV7-8 and TRBJ1-5, with 10 bases matching TRBD1. Trimming took 5 bases from V and 2 from J; bases not matched to a gene: 6. Germline values: CDR1 SGHVS, CDR2 FQNEAQ. The CDR3 is 16 residues long. CDR3 nucleotide sequence: TGTGCCAGCAGCATAGGACAGGGGGTTGGCAATCAGCCCCAGCATTTT. Its protein is CASSIGQGVGNQPQHF. Full variable domain (rest looked up from reference TRBV7-8 and TRBJ1-5): GAGVSQSPRYKVAKRGQDVALRCDPISGHVSLFWYQQALGQGPEFLTYFQNEAQLDKSGLPSDRFFAERPEGSVSTLKIQRTQQEDSAVYLCASSIGQGVGNQPQHFGDGTRLSIL.

V usage is TRBV4-2 and J usage is TRBJ2-3, with TRBD2 matching 13 bases. Per the germline V gene, CDR1 is LGHNA and CDR2 is YNFKEQ. V was clipped by 5 bases and J by 2 bases; unmatched bases: 4. The CDR3 has 16 residues. As DNA, the CDR3 is TGTGCCAGCAGCTCAGGGACTAGCGGGGCCACAGATACGCAGTATTTT. Amino acids: CASSSGTSGATDTQYF.

This sequence joins TRBV7-3 and TRBJ2-3; TRBD1 agrees at 9 bases. Germline lookup yields CDR1 SGHTA and CDR2 FQGTGA. The CDR3 contains 15 residues. After removal of 0 bases from V and 4 bases from J, the junction contained 2 bases not matched to a gene. The CDR3 bases are TGTGCCAGCAGCTTAACGGGACAGGGCCCAGATACGCAGTATTTT. It encodes CASSLTGQGPDTQYF.

V is TRBV5-6 and J is TRBJ2-5, with 8 positions matching TRBD1. The DNA matches TRBJ2-7 better at its end, which makes the J call doubtful. This CDR3 comprises 14 residues. Per germline, CDR1 SGHDT and CDR2 YYEEEE. The CDR3 bases are TGTGCCAGCAGCTTGGAGGACAGGGAGTACGAGCAGTACTTC. Translation gives CASSLEDREYEQYF.

The chain joins TRBV2 to TRBJ2-7; TRBD1 matches 10 bases. This CDR3 is 13 amino acids long. Germline trimming cut 7 bases from V and 6 bases from J; bases unmatched to any gene: 6. In germline, CDR1 is SNHLY, CDR2 FYNNEI. CDR3 nucleotides: TGTGCCAGCAAAGGGACAGGGGTAAGCGAGCAGTACTTC. Protein sequence: CASKGTGVSEQYF.

The CDR3 reads CASTTPAGTGDNEQFF. DNA of the CDR3: TGTGCCAGCACCACACCAGCCGGGACAGGGGACAATGAGCAGTTCTTC. The chain is built from TRBV28 and TRBJ2-1; 10 bases line up with TRBD1. Germline loops: CDR1 MDHEN, CDR2 SYDVKM. The CDR3 has 16 residues. V gave up 7 bases and J gave up 5 bases; unmatched junction bases: 11.

The rearrangement uses TRBV5-1 and TRBJ1-2, with D perhaps matching TRBD1 (6 bases). This CDR3 comprises 15 residues. Between the trimmed V and J ends, which lost 0 bases and 0 bases, there was a span of 9 bases. CDR1 is SGHRS, CDR2 YFSETQ, per germline. The CDR3 protein is CASSLAGGPNYGYTF. The DNA for the CDR3 is TGCGCCAGCAGCTTGGCGGGGGGCCCTAACTATGGCTACACCTTC. Using reference TRBV5-1 and TRBJ1-2 for the parts outside the CDR3, the full variable domain is KAGVTQTPRYLIKTRGQQVTLSCSPISGHRSVSWYQQTPGQGLQFLFEYFSETQRNKGNFPGRFSGRQFSNSRSEMNVSTLELGDSALYLCASSLAGGPNYGYTFGSGTRLTVV.

The gene calls are TRBV6-1 and TRBJ1-1; TRBD1 agrees at 11 bases. Trimming at V came to 4 bases and at J to 4 bases, leaving 8 bases not matched to a gene. CDR1 is MNHNS, CDR2 SASEGT, per germline. The CDR3 is 16 amino acids. The CDR3, as DNA: TGTGCCAGCAGTGGGGGGACAGGGGGGATACGCACTGAAGCTTTCTTT. Protein product: CASSGGTGGIRTEAFF.

The V call is TRBV5-8, the J call TRBJ1-2, with D tentatively TRBD1 (5 bases). CDR3 size: 14 residues. The germline V gene encodes CDR1 SGHTS and CDR2 YDEGEE. V lost 0 bases and J lost 4, with 10 bases in between. CDR3 nucleotide sequence: TGTGCCAGCAGCTTGGGGGGCCTTGGCTATGGCTACACCTTC. This codes for CASSLGGLGYGYTF.

With regard to this clone: The same CDR3 can be traced to other DNA sequences in this sample. The V and J genes are TRBV5-1 and TRBJ2-1; TRBD2 matches 8 bases. The V segment lost 4 bases and the J segment 4 bases; nucleotides outside the gene matches: 4. The CDR3 loop spans 14 amino acids. Germline assignment: CDR1 SGHRS and CDR2 YFSETQ. The CDR3 sequence is CASSPSGGYNEQFF. The CDR3 nucleotides read TGCGCCAGCAGCCCGTCGGGAGGGTACAATGAGCAGTTCTTC.

V is TRBV18 and J is TRBJ1-5; 12 bases align to TRBD1. V lost 4 bases, J lost 5 bases, and 6 bases stayed unmatched. Germline V lookup: CDR1 KGHSH, CDR2 LQKENI. This CDR3 has 16 residues. CDR3 coding DNA: TGTGCCAGCTCACTATGGGACAGGGGGCTCGATCAGCCCCAGCATTTT. Protein product: CASSLWDRGLDQPQHF. Based on the CDR3 plus reference TRBV18 and TRBJ1-5, the full variable domain is NAGVMQNPRHLVRRRGQEARLRCSPMKGHSHVYWYRQLPEEGLKFMVYLQKENIIDESGMPKERFSAEFPKEGPSILRIQQVVRGDSAAYFCASSLWDRGLDQPQHFGDGTRLSIL.

V usage is TRBV18 and J usage is TRBJ2-7, with 8 bases identical to TRBD1. The length of the CDR3 is 16 residues. Germline assignment: CDR1 KGHSH and CDR2 LQKENI. After removal of 4 bases from V and 4 bases from J, the junction contained 12 bases not matched to a gene. DNA for the CDR3: TGTGCCAGCTCACAGTCAGGGGGCTCCCGCTCATACGAGCAGTACTTC. This encodes CASSQSGGSRSYEQYF.

The chain carries TRBV12-5 and TRBJ1-2, with TRBD1 matching over 11 bases. This CDR3 has 14 residues. Germline CDR1 LGHNT, CDR2 FRNRAP. V was pared by 5 bases and J by 4 bases, with 3 bases of the junction left unmatched. In DNA form, the CDR3 reads TGTGCTAGTGGTCGGACAGGGGGCGGCTATGGCTACACCTTC. This encodes CASGRTGGGYGYTF.

V is TRBV19 and J is TRBJ1-1; D possibly corresponds to TRBD1 (6 bases). The germline V gene encodes CDR1 LNHDA and CDR2 SQIVND (reference sequence). V lost 8 bases and J 0 bases, leaving 10 bases between the germline ends. The length of the CDR3 is 13 residues. The DNA of the CDR3 is TGTGCCAGTGCCACAGGGATGAACACTGAAGCTTTCTTT. This gives the protein CASATGMNTEAFF.

The chain has TRBV18 and TRBJ1-2; maybe TRBD1 (5 bases). V shed 3 bases and J shed 0 bases, with 8 bases lying between them. The CDR3 extends over 14 amino acids. Germline V gene sequence: CDR1 KGHSH, CDR2 LQKENI. The CDR3 protein is CASSPRRANYGYTF. The CDR3 bases are TGTGCCAGCTCACCCCGCAGGGCTAACTATGGCTACACCTTC. The full variable domain, rest sourced from reference TRBV18 and TRBJ1-2, is NAGVMQNPRHLVRRRGQEARLRCSPMKGHSHVYWYRQLPEEGLKFMVYLQKENIIDESGMPKERFSAEFPKEGPSILRIQQVVRGDSAAYFCASSPRRANYGYTFGSGTRLTVV.

The chain uses TRBV5-4 and TRBJ2-3; a weak D match, TRBD1 (6 bases). CDR1 and CDR2 from the germline V gene are SGHNT and YYREEE (reference sequence). The CDR3 spans 15 residues. V was clipped by 0 bases and J by 5 bases, with 13 bases between them. The CDR3 region has the DNA TGTGCCAGCAGCTTGGTCAGGGGTGGAAAAGATACGCAGTATTTT. It translates to CASSLVRGGKDTQYF.

The V gene is TRBV12-2, the J gene TRBJ1-3. TRBV12-2 is classified as a pseudogene. The CDR3 runs 16 residues. The CDR3 sequence: CASRARGGFSGNTIYF. CDR3 DNA: TGTGCAAGTCGAGCTCGGGGGGGCTTCTCTGGAAACACCATATATTTT.

The rearrangement joins TRBV29-1 to TRBJ2-3, with TRBD1 matching over 8 bases. This CDR3 contains 12 residues. Germline-derived CDR1 and CDR2 are SQVTM and ANQGSEA. V lost 7 bases, J lost 8 bases, and 8 bases stayed unmatched. The CDR3 DNA sequence: TGCAGCGCAGGGGGCCCCATGGGTACGCAGTATTTT. The encoded protein is CSAGGPMGTQYF.

CDR3 loop: CASSPRWNTEAFF. CDR3 DNA: TGTGCCAGCAGTCCCCGGTGGAACACTGAAGCTTTCTTT. The gene calls are TRBV6-1 and TRBJ1-1; no firm D call. This CDR3 has 13 amino acids. Between the trimmed V and J ends, which lost 5 bases and 1 base, there was a span of 8 bases. The germline gives CDR1 MNHNS, CDR2 SASEGT.

CDR3 amino acids: CASSRGTGYYEQYF. The CDR3 DNA is TGTGCCAGCAGCAGAGGGACAGGGTACTACGAGCAGTACTTC. The genes are TRBV11-3 and TRBJ2-7; the match to TRBD1 covers 9 bases. J gave up 3 bases and V 5 bases, and 5 bases lay outside the gene matches. This CDR3 comprises 14 residues. In germline, CDR1 is SGHNT, CDR2 YENEEA. The entire variable domain, with the rest obtained from reference TRBV11-3 and TRBJ2-7, is as follows: EAGVVQSPRYKIIEKKQPVAFWCNPISGHNTLYWYLQNLGQGPELLIRYENEEAVDDSQLPKDRFSAERLKGVDSTLKIQPAELGDSAVYLCASSRGTGYYEQYFGPGTRLTVT.

The chain joins TRBV10-3 to TRBJ2-2; possibly TRBD1 for D (6 bases). Germline-derived CDR1 and CDR2 are ENHRY and SYGVKD. The V gene lost 0 bases and the J gene lost 3 bases, with 14 bases spanning the gap. CDR3 length: 17 residues. In nucleotides, the CDR3 is TGTGCCATCAGTGAGTCGGGCAGGGGTGTTGACACCGGGGAGCTGTTTTTT. Translating gives CAISESGRGVDTGELFF.

The genes are TRBV6-6 and TRBJ2-3; D might be TRBD2 (5 bases). Per germline, CDR1 MNHNY and CDR2 SVGAGI (reference sequence). The CDR3 contains 16 residues. Trimming removed 5 bases at V and 4 bases at J, with 19 bases between. The CDR3 DNA reads as TGTGCCAGCAGTCTGTGGGGAGCGCGAGACCCAGATACGCAGTATTTT. Translating gives CASSLWGARDPDTQYF.